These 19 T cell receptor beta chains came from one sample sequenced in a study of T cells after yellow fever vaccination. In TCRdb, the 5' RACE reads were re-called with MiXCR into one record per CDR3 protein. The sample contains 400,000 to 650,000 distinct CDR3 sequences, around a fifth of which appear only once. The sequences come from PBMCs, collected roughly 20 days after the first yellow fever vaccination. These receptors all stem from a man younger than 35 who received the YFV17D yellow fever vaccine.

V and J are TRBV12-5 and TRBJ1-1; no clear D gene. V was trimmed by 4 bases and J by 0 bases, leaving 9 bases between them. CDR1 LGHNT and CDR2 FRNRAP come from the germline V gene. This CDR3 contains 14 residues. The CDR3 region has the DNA TGTGCTAGTGGTTGGGGAGGAGTGAACACTGAAGCTTTCTTT. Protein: CASGWGGVNTEAFF.

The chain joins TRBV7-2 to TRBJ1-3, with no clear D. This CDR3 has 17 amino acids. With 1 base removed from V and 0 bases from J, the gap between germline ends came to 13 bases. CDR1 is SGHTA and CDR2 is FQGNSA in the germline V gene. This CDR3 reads CASSLGGWDFSGNTIYF. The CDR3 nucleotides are TGTGCCAGCAGCTTAGGGGGATGGGATTTCTCTGGAAACACCATATATTTT. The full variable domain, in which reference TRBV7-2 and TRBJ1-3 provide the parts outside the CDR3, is GAGVSQSPSNKVTEKGKDVELRCDPISGHTALYWYRQSLGQGLEFLIYFQGNSAPDKSGLPSDRFSAERTGGSVSTLTIQRTQQEDSAVYLCASSLGGWDFSGNTIYFGEGSWLTVV.

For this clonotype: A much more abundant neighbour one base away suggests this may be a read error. The CDR3 reads CTSSYGPPTYEQYF. The CDR3 DNA reads as TGTACCAGCAGTTACGGGCCCCCTACCTACGAGCAGTACTTC. The V call is TRBV6-5, the J call TRBJ2-7, with D unresolved. CDR3 size: 14 residues. The germline V gene has CDR1 MNHEY and CDR2 SVGAGI.

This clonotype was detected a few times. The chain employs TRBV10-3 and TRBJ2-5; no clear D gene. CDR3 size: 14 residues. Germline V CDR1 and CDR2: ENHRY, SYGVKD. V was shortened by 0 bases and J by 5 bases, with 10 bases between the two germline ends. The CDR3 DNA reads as TGTGCCATCAGTGAGTCAAAAAGTGGTGAGACCCAGTACTTC. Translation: CAISESKSGETQYF.

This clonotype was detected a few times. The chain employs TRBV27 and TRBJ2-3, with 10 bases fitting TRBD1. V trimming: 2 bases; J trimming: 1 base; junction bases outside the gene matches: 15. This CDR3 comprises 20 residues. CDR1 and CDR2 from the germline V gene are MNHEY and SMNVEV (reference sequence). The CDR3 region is CASSLGEGQGVTLGTDTQYF. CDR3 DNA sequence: TGTGCCAGCAGTTTAGGCGAAGGACAGGGGGTCACATTGGGCACAGATACGCAGTATTTT.

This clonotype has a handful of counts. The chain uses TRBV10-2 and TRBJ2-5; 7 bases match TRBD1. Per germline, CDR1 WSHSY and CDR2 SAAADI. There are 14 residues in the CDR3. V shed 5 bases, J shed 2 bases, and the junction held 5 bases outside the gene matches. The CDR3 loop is CASSLDRAQETQYF. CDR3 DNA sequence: TGCGCCAGCAGTCTTGACAGGGCACAAGAGACCCAGTACTTC.

CDR3 in amino acids: CASSIAMRTEAFF. The CDR3 DNA is TGTGCCAGTAGTATAGCCATGAGGACTGAAGCTTTCTTT. The chain couples TRBV19 to TRBJ1-1; D remains ambiguous. Germline lookup yields CDR1 LNHDA and CDR2 SQIVND (reference sequence). Between the trimmed V and J ends, which lost 1 base and 5 bases, there was a span of 8 bases. The CDR3 is 13 amino acids.

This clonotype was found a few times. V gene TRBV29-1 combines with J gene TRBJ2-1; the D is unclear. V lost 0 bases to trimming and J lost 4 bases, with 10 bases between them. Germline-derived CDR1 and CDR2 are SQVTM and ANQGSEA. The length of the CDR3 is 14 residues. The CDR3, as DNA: TGCAGCGTTGAAGATCTGGAAGCTTACAATGAGCAGTTCTTC. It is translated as CSVEDLEAYNEQFF.

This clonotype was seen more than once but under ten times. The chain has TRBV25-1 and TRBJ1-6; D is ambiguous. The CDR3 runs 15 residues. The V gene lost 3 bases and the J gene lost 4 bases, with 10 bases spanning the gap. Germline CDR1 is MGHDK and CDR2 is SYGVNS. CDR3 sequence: CASSDLGGYNSPLHF. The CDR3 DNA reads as TGTGCCAGCAGTGATCTTGGAGGATATAATTCACCCCTCCACTTT.

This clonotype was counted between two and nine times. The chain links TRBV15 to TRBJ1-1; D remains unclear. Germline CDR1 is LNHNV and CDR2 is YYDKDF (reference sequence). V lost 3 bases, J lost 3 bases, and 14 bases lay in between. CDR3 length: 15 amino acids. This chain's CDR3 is CATSRDPGSDTEAFF. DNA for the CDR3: TGTGCCACCAGCAGGGACCCAGGTTCAGACACTGAAGCTTTCTTT.

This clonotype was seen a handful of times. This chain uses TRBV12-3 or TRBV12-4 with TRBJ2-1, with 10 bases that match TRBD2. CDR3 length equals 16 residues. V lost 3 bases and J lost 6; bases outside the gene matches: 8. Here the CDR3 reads CASSFRTSGYSNEQFF. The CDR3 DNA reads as TGTGCCAGCAGTTTCCGGACTAGCGGTTATAGCAATGAGCAGTTCTTC.

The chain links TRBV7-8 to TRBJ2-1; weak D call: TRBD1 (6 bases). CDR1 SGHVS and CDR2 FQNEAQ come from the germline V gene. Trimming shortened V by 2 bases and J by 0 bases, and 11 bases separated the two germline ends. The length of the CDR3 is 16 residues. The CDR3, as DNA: TGTGCCAGCAGCTTACTGGGGGCCAACTCCTACAATGAGCAGTTCTTC. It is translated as CASSLLGANSYNEQFF.

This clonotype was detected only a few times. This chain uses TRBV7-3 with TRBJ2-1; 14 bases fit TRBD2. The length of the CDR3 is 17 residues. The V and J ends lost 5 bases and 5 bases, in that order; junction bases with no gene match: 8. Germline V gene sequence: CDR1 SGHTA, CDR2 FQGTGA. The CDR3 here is CASSPTGTSGGDNEQFF. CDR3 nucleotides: TGTGCCAGCAGCCCTACCGGGACTAGCGGGGGTGACAATGAGCAGTTCTTC.

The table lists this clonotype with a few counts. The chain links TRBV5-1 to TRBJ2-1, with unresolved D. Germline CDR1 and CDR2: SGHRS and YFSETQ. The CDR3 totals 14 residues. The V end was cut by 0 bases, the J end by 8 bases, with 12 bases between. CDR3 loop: CASSLGGKGDEQFF. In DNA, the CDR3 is TGCGCCAGCAGCTTGGGGGGAAAGGGCGATGAGCAGTTCTTC.

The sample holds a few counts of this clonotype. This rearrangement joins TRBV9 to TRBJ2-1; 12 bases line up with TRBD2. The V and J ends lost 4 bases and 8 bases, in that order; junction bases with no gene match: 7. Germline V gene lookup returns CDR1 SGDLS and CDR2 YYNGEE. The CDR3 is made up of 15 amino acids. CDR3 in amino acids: CASSILAGGRYEQFF. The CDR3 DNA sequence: TGTGCCAGCAGCATTCTAGCGGGGGGGCGATATGAGCAGTTCTTC. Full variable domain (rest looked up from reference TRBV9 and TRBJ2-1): DSGVTQTPKHLITATGQRVTLRCSPRSGDLSVYWYQQSLDQGLQFLIQYYNGEERAKGNILERFSAQQFPDLHSELNLSSLELGDSALYFCASSILAGGRYEQFFGPGTRLTVL.

The chain's CDR3 is CSASRGGTSSGANVLTF. CDR3 bases: TGCAGTGCTAGTCGGGGGGGGACTAGCTCTGGGGCCAACGTCCTGACTTTC. The chain recombines TRBV20-1 with TRBJ2-6; 8 nucleotides line up with TRBD2. V was pared by 3 bases and J by 0 bases, with 7 bases of the junction left unmatched. The CDR3 spans 17 residues. The V gene's germline CDR1 is DFQATT and CDR2 SNEGSKA (reference sequence).

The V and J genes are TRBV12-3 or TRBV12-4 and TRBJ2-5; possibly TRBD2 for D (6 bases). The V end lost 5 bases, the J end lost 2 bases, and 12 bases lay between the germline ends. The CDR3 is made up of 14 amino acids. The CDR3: CASSMAGTQETQYF. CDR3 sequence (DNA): TGTGCCAGCAGTATGGCGGGGACTCAAGAGACCCAGTACTTC.

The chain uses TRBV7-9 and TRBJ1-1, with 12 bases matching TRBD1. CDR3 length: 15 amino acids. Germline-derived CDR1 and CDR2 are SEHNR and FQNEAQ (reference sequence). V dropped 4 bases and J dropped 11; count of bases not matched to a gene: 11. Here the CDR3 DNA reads TGTGCCAGCAGCTCAGAGGGACAGGGGGCGCCGGGCGCTTTCTTT. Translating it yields CASSSEGQGAPGAFF.

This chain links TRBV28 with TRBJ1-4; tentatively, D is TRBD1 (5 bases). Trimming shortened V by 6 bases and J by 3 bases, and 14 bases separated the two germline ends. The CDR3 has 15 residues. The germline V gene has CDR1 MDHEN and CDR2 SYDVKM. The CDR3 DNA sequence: TGTGCCAGCAGCGGCCCTGACAGCGCTAATGAAAAACTGTTTTTT. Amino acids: CASSGPDSANEKLFF.